This TCR beta chain stems from a study of T cells in Graves' hyperthyroidism and ophthalmopathy. It was RNA transcripts that yielded the amplified TCR beta CDR3 regions. An initial round of RT-PCR targeting the TCR CDR3 relied on the HTBI primer set. MiXCR, applied by TCRdb to the multiplex PCR reads, yields one record per CDR3 protein. The sample has some 570,000 distinct CDR3 sequences, 17% seen once. Regarding this clonotype: The antigen remains unidentified.

The CDR3 sequence is 16 residues long. Trimming removed 3 bases at V and 0 bases at J, with 11 bases between. Germline assignment: CDR1 MDHEN and CDR2 SYDVKM. Uncontrolled infection, other autoimmune disease, pregnancy and lactation each barred patients from inclusion. Each 10 ml fresh peripheral blood draw supplied the PBMCs. Study-wide findings and caveats: Separating ophthalmopathy from stable hyperthyroidism was achieved by a 13 V-J model.

The chain employs TRBV28 and TRBJ2-2, with D perhaps matching TRBD1 (5 bases). Sample: blood. The receptor was derived from a woman aged 18-29 years with Graves' ophthalmopathy. The CDR3 loop reads CASSFLGLTNTGELFF. CDR3 DNA: TGTGCCAGCAGTTTTTTGGGGCTAACGAACACCGGGGAGCTGTTTTTT.